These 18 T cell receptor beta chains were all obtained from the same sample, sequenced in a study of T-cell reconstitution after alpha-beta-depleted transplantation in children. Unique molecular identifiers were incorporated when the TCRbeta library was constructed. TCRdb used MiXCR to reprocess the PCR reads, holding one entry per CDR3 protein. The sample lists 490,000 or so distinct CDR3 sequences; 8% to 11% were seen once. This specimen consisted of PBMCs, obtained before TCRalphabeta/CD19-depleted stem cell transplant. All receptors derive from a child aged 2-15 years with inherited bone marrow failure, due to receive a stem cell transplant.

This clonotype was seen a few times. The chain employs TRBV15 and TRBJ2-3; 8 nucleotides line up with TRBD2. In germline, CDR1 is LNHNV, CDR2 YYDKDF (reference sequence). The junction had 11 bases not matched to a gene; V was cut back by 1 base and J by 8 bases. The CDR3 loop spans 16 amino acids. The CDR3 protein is CATSRVLAGRGGTQYF. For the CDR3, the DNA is TGTGCCACCAGCAGAGTCCTAGCGGGTCGCGGGGGTACGCAGTATTTT.

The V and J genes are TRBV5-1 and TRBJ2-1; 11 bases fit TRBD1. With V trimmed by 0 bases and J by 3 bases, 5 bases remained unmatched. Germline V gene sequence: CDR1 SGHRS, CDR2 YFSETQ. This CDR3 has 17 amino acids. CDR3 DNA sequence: TGCGCCAGCAGCTTGGTACCCGGGACAGGGGGCTACAATGAGCAGTTCTTC. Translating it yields CASSLVPGTGGYNEQFF.

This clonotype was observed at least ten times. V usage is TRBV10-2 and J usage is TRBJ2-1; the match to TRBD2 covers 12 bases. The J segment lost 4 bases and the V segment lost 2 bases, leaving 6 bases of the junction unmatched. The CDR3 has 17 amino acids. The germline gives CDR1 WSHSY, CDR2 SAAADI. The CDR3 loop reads CASSEPLTSGSYNEQFF. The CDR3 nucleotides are TGCGCCAGCAGTGAGCCGCTGACTAGCGGGAGTTACAATGAGCAGTTCTTC.

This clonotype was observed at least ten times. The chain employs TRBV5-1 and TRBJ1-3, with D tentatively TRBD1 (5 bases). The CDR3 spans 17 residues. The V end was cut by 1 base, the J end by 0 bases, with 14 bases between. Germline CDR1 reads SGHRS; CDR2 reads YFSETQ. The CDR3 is CASSLLGVASSGNTIYF. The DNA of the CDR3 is TGCGCCAGCAGCTTGTTGGGGGTGGCCTCCTCTGGAAACACCATATATTTT.

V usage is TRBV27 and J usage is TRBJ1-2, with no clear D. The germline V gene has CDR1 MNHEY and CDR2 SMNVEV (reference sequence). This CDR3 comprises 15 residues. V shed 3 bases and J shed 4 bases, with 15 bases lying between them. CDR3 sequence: CASSFTNPWGYGYTF. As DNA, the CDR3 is TGTGCCAGCAGTTTTACGAACCCTTGGGGCTATGGCTACACCTTC.

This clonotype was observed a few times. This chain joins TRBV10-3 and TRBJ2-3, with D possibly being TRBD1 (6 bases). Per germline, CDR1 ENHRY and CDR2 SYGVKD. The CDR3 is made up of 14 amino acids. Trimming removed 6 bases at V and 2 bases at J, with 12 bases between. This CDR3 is CAIRDSDYTDTQYF. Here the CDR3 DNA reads TGTGCCATCAGGGACAGCGATTACACAGATACGCAGTATTTT.

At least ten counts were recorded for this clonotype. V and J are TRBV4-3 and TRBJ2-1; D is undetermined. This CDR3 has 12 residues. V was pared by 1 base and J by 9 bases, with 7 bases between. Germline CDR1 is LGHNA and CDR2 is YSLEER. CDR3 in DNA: TGCGCCAGCAGCCAAGGCCGAACTGAGCAGTTCTTC. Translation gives CASSQGRTEQFF.

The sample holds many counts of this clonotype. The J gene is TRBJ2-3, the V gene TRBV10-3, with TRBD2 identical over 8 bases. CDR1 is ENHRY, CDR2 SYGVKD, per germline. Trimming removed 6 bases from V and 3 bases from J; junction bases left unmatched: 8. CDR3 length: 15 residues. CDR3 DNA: TGTGCCATCAGACCGGGACTAGAGAATACAGATACGCAGTATTTT. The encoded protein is CAIRPGLENTDTQYF.

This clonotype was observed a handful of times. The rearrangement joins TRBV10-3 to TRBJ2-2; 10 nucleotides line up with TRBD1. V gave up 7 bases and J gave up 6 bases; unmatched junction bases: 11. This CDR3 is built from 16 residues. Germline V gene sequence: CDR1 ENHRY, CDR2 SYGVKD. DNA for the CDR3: TGTGCCATCAACGGCCACGGGACAGGGGACCCCGGGGAGCTGTTTTTT. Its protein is CAINGHGTGDPGELFF.

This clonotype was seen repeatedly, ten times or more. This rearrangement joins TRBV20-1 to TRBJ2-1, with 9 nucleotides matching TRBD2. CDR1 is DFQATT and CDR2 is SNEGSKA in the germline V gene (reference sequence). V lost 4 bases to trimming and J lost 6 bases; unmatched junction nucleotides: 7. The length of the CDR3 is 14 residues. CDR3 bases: TGCAGTGCTACATCTAGCGGGATCTTCAATGAGCAGTTCTTC. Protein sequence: CSATSSGIFNEQFF.

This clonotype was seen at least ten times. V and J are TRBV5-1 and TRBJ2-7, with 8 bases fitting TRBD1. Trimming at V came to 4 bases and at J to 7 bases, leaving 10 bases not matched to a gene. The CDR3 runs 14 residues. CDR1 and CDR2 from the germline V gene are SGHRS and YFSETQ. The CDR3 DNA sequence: TGCGCCAGCAGCCAGACAGGGGCTCTCTATGAGCAGTACTTC. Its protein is CASSQTGALYEQYF.

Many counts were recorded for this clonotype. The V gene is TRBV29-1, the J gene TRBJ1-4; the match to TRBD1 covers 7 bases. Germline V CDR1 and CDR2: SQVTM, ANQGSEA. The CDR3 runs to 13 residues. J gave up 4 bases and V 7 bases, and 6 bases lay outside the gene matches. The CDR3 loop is CSARGQFNEKLFF. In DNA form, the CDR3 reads TGCAGCGCTAGGGGACAGTTTAATGAAAAACTGTTTTTT.

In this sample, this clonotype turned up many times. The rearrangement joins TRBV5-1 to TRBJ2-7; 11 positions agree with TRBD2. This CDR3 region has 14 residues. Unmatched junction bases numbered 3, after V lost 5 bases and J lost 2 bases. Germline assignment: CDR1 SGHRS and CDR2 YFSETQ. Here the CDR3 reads CASSFSGRAYEQYF. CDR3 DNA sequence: TGCGCCAGCAGTTTTAGCGGGAGGGCCTACGAGCAGTACTTC.

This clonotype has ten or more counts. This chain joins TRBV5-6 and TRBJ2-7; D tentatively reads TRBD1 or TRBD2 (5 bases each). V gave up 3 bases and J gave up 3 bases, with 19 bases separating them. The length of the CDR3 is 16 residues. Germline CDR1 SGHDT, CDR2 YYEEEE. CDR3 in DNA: TGTGCCAGCAGCTCCTGGGGGATTCCCATTCTCTACGAGCAGTACTTC. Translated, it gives CASSSWGIPILYEQYF.

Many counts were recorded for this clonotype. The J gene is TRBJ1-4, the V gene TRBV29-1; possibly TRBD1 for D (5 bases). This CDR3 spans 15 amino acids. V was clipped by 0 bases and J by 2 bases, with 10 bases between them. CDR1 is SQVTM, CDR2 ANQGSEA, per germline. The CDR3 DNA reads TGCAGCGTTGAAGATTGGGAGGGGACTAATGAAAAACTGTTTTTT. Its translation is CSVEDWEGTNEKLFF. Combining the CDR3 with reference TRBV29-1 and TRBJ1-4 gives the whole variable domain SAVISQKPSRDICQRGTSLTIQCQVDSQVTMMFWYRQQPGQSLTLIATANQGSEATYESGFVIDKFPISRPNLTFSTLTVSNMSPEDSSIYLCSVEDWEGTNEKLFFGSGTQLSVL.

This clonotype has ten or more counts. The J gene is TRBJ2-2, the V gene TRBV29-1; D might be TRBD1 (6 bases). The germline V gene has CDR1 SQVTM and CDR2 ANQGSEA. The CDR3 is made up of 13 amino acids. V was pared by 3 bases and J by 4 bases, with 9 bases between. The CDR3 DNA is TGCAGCGTTGACCAGGGGCTCACCGGGGAGCTGTTTTTT. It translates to CSVDQGLTGELFF.

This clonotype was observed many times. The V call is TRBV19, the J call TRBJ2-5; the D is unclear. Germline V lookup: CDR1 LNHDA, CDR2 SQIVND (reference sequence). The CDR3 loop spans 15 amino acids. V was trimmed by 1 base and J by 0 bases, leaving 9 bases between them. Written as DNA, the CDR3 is TGTGCCAGTAGTATAGCAGCGAGCTACCAAGAGACCCAGTACTTC. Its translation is CASSIAASYQETQYF. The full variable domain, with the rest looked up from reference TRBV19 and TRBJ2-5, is DGGITQSPKYLFRKEGQNVTLSCEQNLNHDAMYWYRQDPGQGLRLIYYSQIVNDFQKGDIAEGYSVSREKKESFPLTVTSAQKNPTAFYLCASSIAASYQETQYFGPGTRLLVL.

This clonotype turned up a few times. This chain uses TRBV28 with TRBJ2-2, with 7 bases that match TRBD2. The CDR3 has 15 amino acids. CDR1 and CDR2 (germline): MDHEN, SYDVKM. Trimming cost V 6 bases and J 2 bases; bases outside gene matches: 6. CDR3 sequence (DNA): TGTGCCAGCAGCCCCGGGACTACCAACACCGGGGAGCTGTTTTTT. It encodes CASSPGTTNTGELFF.